The next 8 T cell receptor beta chains were all read from a single sample in a study of tumor-infiltrating lymphocytes in glioblastoma multiforme. TCRB libraries came from RNA via three nested multiplex PCR rounds. MiXCR was run by TCRdb on the multiplex PCR reads, yielding one entry per CDR3 protein. Seen here are 25,000 to 40,000 distinct CDR3 sequences, 61% observed once, and the top ten hold approximately 33%. Material for sequencing was brain tumor tissue. The origin of the receptors is a male donor with glioblastoma.

Details on this clonotype: In this CDR3 the conserved last residue, phenylalanine or tryptophan, is missing, so a read error is likely. V is TRBV25-1 and J is TRBJ2-2; D remains ambiguous. CDR1 and CDR2 (germline): MGHDK, SYGVNS. Between the trimmed V and J ends, which lost 4 bases and 4 bases, there was a span of 19 bases. This CDR3 region has 17 residues. The CDR3 DNA reads as TGTGCCAGCAGTGCCCAAGAAGGGCGCCCTGGCACCGGGGAGCTGTTTTCT. Amino acids: CASSAQEGRPGTGELFS.

For this clonotype: Its ends do not fully match the called genes, so a read error is possible. The chain has TRBV20-1 and TRBJ2-3, with D possibly being TRBD2 (6 bases). This CDR3 is 15 amino acids long. CDR1 is DFQATT, CDR2 SNEGSKA, per germline (reference sequence). CDR3 in DNA: TGCAGTGCTAGGCGGGACTCTACGCCCACAGATATGCAGTATTTT. This translates into CSARRDSTPTDMQYF.

V gene TRBV6-2 or TRBV6-3 combines with J gene TRBJ2-1; possible D gene TRBD2, 5 bases. CDR1 is MNHEY and CDR2 is SVGEGT in the germline V gene. The CDR3 totals 12 residues. The V end was cut by 7 bases, the J end by 4 bases, with 8 bases between. This CDR3 reads CASTEGYNEQFF. In DNA, the CDR3 is TGTGCCAGCACCGAGGGTTACAATGAGCAGTTCTTC.

This clonotype was counted at least ten times. This chain links TRBV5-6 with TRBJ2-5; D is ambiguous. The germline V gene encodes CDR1 SGHDT and CDR2 YYEEEE. Trimming took 2 bases from V and 5 from J, leaving 13 bases between them. This CDR3 spans 14 amino acids. This CDR3 is CASSFLASGETQYF. The CDR3 nucleotides read TGTGCCAGCAGCTTTCTTGCGTCCGGGGAGACCCAGTACTTC.

This clonotype was seen only a few times. DNA of the CDR3: TGTGCCAGCAGCTTAGCAGTAGGGGGGCCTACGCGCAATGAGCAGTTCTTC. Translation gives CASSLAVGGPTRNEQFF. The genes are TRBV11-2 and TRBJ2-1; D may match TRBD1 or TRBD2 (6 bases each). The germline gives CDR1 SGHAT, CDR2 FQNNGV. The V gene lost 1 base and the J gene lost 6 bases, with 19 bases spanning the gap. The CDR3 loop spans 17 amino acids. Combining the CDR3 with reference TRBV11-2 and TRBJ2-1 gives the whole variable domain EAGVAQSPRYKIIEKRQSVAFWCNPISGHATLYWYQQILGQGPKLLIQFQNNGVVDDSQLPKDRFSAERLKGVDSTLKIQPAKLEDSAVYLCASSLAVGGPTRNEQFFGPGTRLTVL.

As concerns this clonotype: This CDR3 fails to terminate in the conserved phenylalanine or tryptophan, so it likely reflects a read error. The J gene is TRBJ1-1, the V gene TRBV20-1; weak D call: TRBD1 (6 bases). This CDR3 contains 12 residues. V lost 3 bases and J 11 bases, leaving 16 bases between the germline ends. Germline CDR1 is DFQATT and CDR2 is SNEGSKA (reference sequence). The CDR3 nucleotides read TGCAGTGCTAGGGGTCTGACAGGTCCCGCTTTCCTT. Translated, it gives CSARGLTGPAFL.

A note on this clonotype: Germline is not matched at one junction end, which may reflect a read error. The V gene is TRBV11-3, the J gene TRBJ2-1, with D tentatively TRBD1 or TRBD2 (6 bases each). Germline V gene data show CDR1 as SGHNT and CDR2 as YENEEA. The CDR3 runs 13 residues. CDR3 sequence reads: CASSSRGDGEQLF. The DNA of the CDR3 is TGTGCCAGCAGTTCGAGGGGGGACGGTGAGCAGTTATTC. The entire variable domain, with the rest obtained from reference TRBV11-3 and TRBJ2-1, is as follows: EAGVVQSPRYKIIEKKQPVAFWCNPISGHNTLYWYLQNLGQGPELLIRYENEEAVDDSQLPKDRFSAERLKGVDSTLKIQPAELGDSAVYLCASSSRGDGEQLFGPGTRLTVL.

The rearrangement links TRBV5-1 to TRBJ2-5; 8 positions agree with TRBD1. The V gene's germline CDR1 is SGHRS and CDR2 YFSETQ. The CDR3 loop spans 14 amino acids. V shed 3 bases, J shed 7 bases, and the junction held 8 bases outside the gene matches. The CDR3 DNA reads TGCGCCAGCAGCTCTCTACAGGGGGGAAGGACCCAGTACTTC. Amino acids: CASSSLQGGRTQYF.